These T cell receptor beta chains were read from a single sample in a study of blood T cell repertoires in COVID-19. Some clones are missing from TCRdb's copy, which holds only in-frame ones; the method was immunoSEQ multiplex PCR. The sample gives 93,000 or so clones, around 88% of which show up once; 3.5% is in the top ten. The sequenced sample consisted of peripheral blood. These receptor sequences come from a human donor in a cohort sampled during active COVID-19. The CDR3 runs from the conserved cysteine through the conserved F or W. D genes are given only for firm matches. Expanded clones get a size class; other rows say once, few or many, or leave the size out.

v_gene	j_gene	d_gene	abundance	CDR3aa	CDR3nt
TRBV6-5	TRBJ1-1	TRBD1	few	CASAAGGPTEAFF	TGTGCCAGCGCGGCAGGGGGGCCAACTGAAGCTTTCTTT
TRBV7-3	TRBJ2-1	.	.	CASSLTPPSSLGQGYEQFF	TGTGCCAGCAGCTTAACCCCCCCGTCAAGTCTGGGCCAGGGGTATGAGCAGTTCTTC
TRBV7-8	TRBJ1-1	.	.	CASRLANLPWTEAFF	TGTGCCAGCAGACTCGCTAACCTCCCGTGGACTGAAGCTTTCTTT
TRBV30	TRBJ2-3	TRBD2	few	CAWSEVAGDLNTDTQYF	TGTGCCTGGAGTGAGGTAGCGGGAGATCTAAACACAGATACGCAGTATTTT
TRBV3-1/TRBV3-2	TRBJ1-2	.	.	CASSQGGDGWGYTF	TGTGCCAGCAGCCAAGGGGGGGACGGTTGGGGCTACACCTTC
TRBV11-2	TRBJ1-1	.	.	CATKFSVNTEAFF	TGTGCCACCAAGTTTTCAGTGAACACTGAAGCTTTCTTT
TRBV6-5	TRBJ2-7	.	.	CASSYSQGSYEQYF	TGTGCCAGCAGTTACTCCCAGGGATCCTACGAGCAGTACTTC
TRBV7-2	TRBJ1-6	.	.	CASSLSAGTPLHF	TGTGCCAGCAGCTTATCGGCGGGAACACCCCTCCACTTT
TRBV5-1	TRBJ1-1	.	.	CASSLVRDTEAFF	TGCGCCAGCAGCTTGGTTCGGGACACTGAAGCTTTCTTT
TRBV5-4	TRBJ2-1	TRBD2	.	CASSLGGGFNEQFF	TGTGCCAGCAGCTTGGGCGGGGGGTTTAATGAGCAGTTCTTC
TRBV5-1	TRBJ2-3	TRBD2	once	CASSLGLAGGVGDTQYF	TGCGCCAGCAGCTTGGGACTAGCGGGGGGTGTAGGAGATACGCAGTATTTT
TRBV28	TRBJ2-3	TRBD2	.	CASKAGATDTQYF	TGTGCCAGCAAAGCGGGAGCCACAGATACGCAGTATTTT
TRBV6-2/TRBV6-3	TRBJ2-6	.	.	CASSYSMAITSSGANVLTF	TGTGCCAGCAGTTACTCGATGGCCATAACCTCCTCTGGGGCCAACGTCCTGACTTTC
TRBV21-1	TRBJ2-7	.	.	CASSKTLLAGGTPSYEQYF	TGTGCCAGCAGCAAAACCTTACTAGCGGGAGGAACTCCCTCCTACGAGCAGTACTTC
TRBV7-9	TRBJ1-5	.	.	CASSLWGRGSNQPQHF	TGTGCCAGCAGCTTATGGGGTAGGGGTAGCAATCAGCCCCAGCATTTT
TRBV5-1	TRBJ2-5	TRBD1	.	CASRNRDRGGETQYF	TGCGCCAGCCGCAACCGGGACAGGGGCGGAGAGACCCAGTACTTC
TRBV11-2	TRBJ2-5	TRBD2	.	CASSPRLAAQETQYF	TGTGCCAGCAGCCCCAGACTAGCGGCACAAGAGACCCAGTACTTC
TRBV5-1	TRBJ1-2	TRBD1	.	CASGRTGDYGYTF	TGCGCCAGCGGGCGCACAGGGGACTATGGCTACACCTTC
TRBV6-5	TRBJ2-1	.	.	CASLLVGNEQFF	TGTGCCAGCCTTCTCGTCGGGAATGAGCAGTTCTTC
TRBV30	TRBJ1-2	TRBD1	few	CAGIQGASYGYTF	TGTGCCGGGATCCAGGGGGCTTCCTATGGCTACACCTTC
TRBV6-5	TRBJ2-7	TRBD2	.	CASSSYGTSGTYEQYF	TGTGCCAGCAGTTCATACGGGACTAGCGGTACCTACGAGCAGTACTTC
TRBV27	TRBJ1-1	.	.	CASSFWSASEAFF	TGTGCCAGCAGTTTCTGGAGTGCTTCTGAAGCTTTCTTT
TRBV5-1	TRBJ2-7	TRBD2	once	CASSPAGDEQYF	TGCGCCAGCAGCCCGGCGGGGGACGAGCAGTACTTC
TRBV28	TRBJ1-2	TRBD1	.	CASTSGQNYGYTF	TGTGCCAGCACCTCGGGACAGAACTATGGCTACACCTTC
TRBV11-2	TRBJ1-1	TRBD1	.	CASSSREGQGVLAFF	TGTGCCAGCAGCTCAAGGGAGGGACAGGGGGTCCTAGCTTTCTTT
TRBV9	TRBJ1-1	TRBD1	.	CASSVGTGIMTEAFF	TGTGCCAGCAGCGTAGGGACAGGGATAATGACTGAAGCTTTCTTT
TRBV4-1	TRBJ2-7	.	few	CASSDTDLSYEQYF	TGCGCCAGCAGCGATACGGACTTATCCTACGAGCAGTACTTC
TRBV29-1	TRBJ2-6	.	.	CSVEWRGLGANVLTF	TGCAGCGTTGAATGGCGGGGGCTTGGGGCCAACGTCCTGACTTTC
TRBV28	TRBJ1-5	TRBD1	few	CASSSGQAMQPQHF	TGTGCCAGCAGTTCGGGACAGGCGATGCAGCCCCAGCATTTT
TRBV15	TRBJ1-1	.	.	CATSRATVNTEAFF	TGTGCCACCAGCAGGGCGACAGTGAACACTGAAGCTTTCTTT
TRBV18	TRBJ1-1	.	few	CASSPTNMNTEAFF	TGTGCCAGCTCACCAACTAACATGAACACTGAAGCTTTCTTT
TRBV30	TRBJ1-4	.	.	CAWSVPMGQGWVLGEKLFF	TGTGCCTGGAGTGTACCGATGGGACAAGGATGGGTTCTGGGTGAAAAACTGTTTTTT
TRBV10-1	TRBJ2-1	.	.	CASSPHGNEQFF	TGCGCCAGCAGTCCCCACGGGAATGAGCAGTTCTTC
TRBV30	TRBJ1-4	TRBD1	.	CAWSGEGAYEKLFF	TGTGCCTGGAGTGGAGAGGGGGCTTATGAAAAACTGTTTTTT
TRBV4-1	TRBJ1-1	.	.	CASSHSWGRLNTEAFF	TGCGCCAGCAGCCACTCGTGGGGGCGGCTGAACACTGAAGCTTTCTTT
TRBV7-2	TRBJ2-7	.	.	CASSLDSSYYEQYF	TGTGCCAGCAGCTTAGATTCTAGCTACTACGAGCAGTACTTC
TRBV6-5	TRBJ2-2	TRBD2	.	CASSYPLAGAGELFF	TGTGCCAGCAGTTACCCACTAGCGGGAGCAGGGGAGCTGTTTTTT
TRBV2	TRBJ1-5	.	.	CASSSNRVSSQPQHF	TGTGCCAGCAGTTCTAACAGGGTTTCCAGTCAGCCCCAGCATTTT
TRBV6-5	TRBJ2-7	TRBD1	.	CASSDDRVDEQYF	TGTGCCAGCAGCGATGACAGGGTTGACGAGCAGTACTTC
TRBV18	TRBJ2-2	TRBD1	once	CASSPRGGANTGELFF	TGTGCCAGCTCACCACGAGGGGGCGCCAACACCGGGGAGCTGTTTTTT
TRBV6-5	TRBJ2-3	TRBD1	.	CASSQGVPDTQYF	TGTGCCAGCAGCCAGGGGGTTCCAGATACGCAGTATTTT
TRBV10-3	TRBJ1-5	.	.	CAISPRDNSNQPQHF	TGTGCCATCAGCCCCCGGGACAATAGCAATCAGCCCCAGCATTTT
TRBV28	TRBJ2-7	TRBD2	.	CASTPAPSGRYEQYF	TGTGCCAGCACCCCAGCCCCGAGCGGGAGGTACGAGCAGTACTTC
TRBV4-3	TRBJ2-1	.	few	CASSGQLEREQFF	TGCGCCAGCAGCGGGCAGCTCGAACGTGAGCAGTTCTTC
TRBV6-5	TRBJ2-3	TRBD2	.	CASSSPAGGGTDTQYF	TGTGCCAGCAGTTCCCCGGCGGGAGGAGGCACAGATACGCAGTATTTT
TRBV27	TRBJ1-2	.	few	CASSFSQGYGYTF	TGTGCCAGCAGTTTTAGCCAGGGCTATGGCTACACCTTC
TRBV3-1/TRBV3-2	TRBJ1-2	.	.	CASSQGGATGGYTF	TGTGCCAGCAGCCAAGGTGGCGCTACGGGGGGCTACACCTTC
TRBV7-2	TRBJ1-2	.	.	CASSPQGGMYGYTF	TGTGCCAGCAGCCCCCAGGGCGGAATGTATGGCTACACCTTC
TRBV18	TRBJ2-6	TRBD2	.	CASSLPGGFWANVLTF	TGTGCCAGCTCACTTCCGGGGGGTTTCTGGGCCAACGTCCTGACTTTC
TRBV28	TRBJ1-5	.	few	CASRLQGQLGQPQHF	TGTGCCAGCAGGTTACAGGGCCAACTGGGTCAGCCCCAGCATTTT
TRBV6-5	TRBJ1-2	TRBD1	.	CASEDRGPRYGYTF	TGTGCCAGCGAGGACAGGGGGCCTAGGTATGGCTACACCTTC
TRBV2	TRBJ2-2	.	.	CASSAGTPPGGTGELFF	TGTGCCAGCAGTGCCGGGACTCCCCCTGGGGGGACCGGGGAGCTGTTTTTT
TRBV6-4	TRBJ1-1	.	.	CASSRTGTNTEAFF	TGTGCCAGCAGTAGAACAGGAACGAACACTGAAGCTTTCTTT
TRBV7-8	TRBJ2-5	TRBD1	.	CASSSGTGWETQYF	TGTGCCAGCAGCTCCGGGACAGGGTGGGAGACCCAGTACTTC
TRBV9	TRBJ2-5	TRBD2	.	CASSVDRGGDQETQYF	TGTGCCAGCAGCGTAGATCGCGGGGGGGATCAAGAGACCCAGTACTTC